This T cell receptor (beta chain) was obtained from a study of response to subunit inactivated influenza vaccine. CDR1 is SGHTA, CDR2 FQGNSA, per germline. The CDR3 loop spans 14 amino acids. The ends were cut back, 1 base at V and 7 bases at J, with 12 bases in the middle. As for this clonotype: The antigen is not known.

Whole-study results and caveats: T cells newly recruited by each seasonal influenza vaccination are few, the authors suggested.

Each CDR3 protein is one row after TCRdb ran MiXCR on the RT-PCR reads. The table includes roughly 650,000 distinct CDR3 sequences, around 14% detected once. The chain recombines TRBV7-2 with TRBJ2-3; no clear D. This receptor was taken from a man over 45 who received an inactivated influenza vaccine. The source material was PBMCs from blood, sampled about 12 days after vaccination. For the CDR3, the DNA is TGTGCCAGCAGCTTAGAAGCGAGATTAAATACGCAGTATTTT. Amino acids: CASSLEARLNTQYF.